The 30 T cell receptor beta chains given below trace back to one sample, sequenced in a study of T cell responses to AZD1222 COVID-19 vaccine. Profiled with immunoSEQ multiplex PCR; TCRdb holds only in-frame clones, not every one. Of around 130,000 clones in the sample, 92% were seen once. The starting material was peripheral blood, obtained 28 days after the second AZD1222 dose. The receptors stem from an adult who received the AZD1222 COVID-19 vaccine.

The chain joins TRBV20-1 to TRBJ2-1; the D call may be TRBD1 or TRBD2 (5 bases each). This CDR3 has 13 amino acids. Per the germline V gene, CDR1 is DFQATT and CDR2 is SNEGSKA (reference sequence). V dropped 3 bases and J dropped 6 bases, with 12 bases sitting between them. This CDR3 is CSASPGTINEQFF. In DNA, the CDR3 is TGCAGTGCTAGTCCAGGGACCATCAATGAGCAGTTCTTC.

This sequence joins TRBV6-2 or TRBV6-3 and TRBJ2-3; the match to TRBD2 covers 10 bases. The CDR3 runs to 16 residues. Germline V lookup: CDR1 MNHEY, CDR2 SVGEGT. V was clipped by 6 bases and J by 2 bases; unmatched bases: 8. In nucleotides, the CDR3 is TGTGCCAGCAGCTTACGACTAGCGGGTAACACAGATACGCAGTATTTT. Protein: CASSLRLAGNTDTQYF.

This clone was observed a handful of times. The chain has TRBV3-1 (or the pseudogene TRBV3-2) and TRBJ2-7, with 10 bases aligning to TRBD2. J lost 7 bases, V lost 4 bases, and 13 bases had no gene match. The CDR3 loop spans 16 amino acids. Germline V gene lookup returns CDR1 LGHDT and CDR2 YNNKEL (reference sequence). The CDR3 DNA is TGTGCCAGCAGCCCACCTCTAGCGGGGGCTCGCGGGGAGCAGTACTTC. Its translation: CASSPPLAGARGEQYF.

V gene TRBV5-5 combines with J gene TRBJ2-5, with 8 bases that match TRBD2. The CDR3 has 17 amino acids. The V gene end was trimmed by 4 bases and the J gene end by 4 bases; junction bases not matched to a gene: 15. Germline assignment: CDR1 SGHKS and CDR2 YYEKEE (reference sequence). The CDR3 loop is CASSLGSGGRVAETQYF. The DNA for the CDR3 is TGTGCCAGCAGCCTGGGGTCGGGGGGGCGCGTGGCAGAGACCCAGTACTTC.

This sequence joins TRBV9 and TRBJ2-5; 7 bases fit TRBD2. J gave up 2 bases and V 0 bases, and 7 bases lay outside the gene matches. The CDR3 totals 16 residues. Germline CDR1 reads SGDLS; CDR2 reads YYNGEE. The CDR3, as DNA: TGTGCCAGCAGCGTAGTTCCGGGGGGAGGTCAAGAGACCCAGTACTTC. Translated: CASSVVPGGGQETQYF.

The V gene is TRBV4-3, the J gene TRBJ1-5; D is uncertain. Germline V gene lookup returns CDR1 LGHNA and CDR2 YSLEER. Trimming cost V 3 bases and J 6 bases, with 18 bases left between them. The CDR3 is 16 amino acids. This chain's CDR3 is CASSHCPEGVSQPQHF. Written as DNA, the CDR3 is TGCGCCAGCAGCCACTGCCCAGAGGGTGTGAGTCAGCCCCAGCATTTT.

The chain is built from TRBV3-1 (or the pseudogene TRBV3-2) and TRBJ1-3, with D unresolved. Germline values: CDR1 LGHDT, CDR2 YNNKEL (reference sequence). The CDR3 has 15 amino acids. The V end lost 0 bases, the J end lost 2 bases, and 8 bases lay between the germline ends. CDR3 bases: TGTGCCAGCAGCCAAGATGCAGGAACTGGAAACACCATATATTTT. As protein: CASSQDAGTGNTIYF.

This rearrangement joins TRBV6-5 to TRBJ1-1; no definite D call. Per the germline V gene, CDR1 is MNHEY and CDR2 is SVGAGI. V shed 11 bases and J shed 4 bases, with 17 bases lying between them. The CDR3 runs 13 residues. The CDR3 spells CAVSEVASTEAFF. CDR3 in DNA: TGTGCCGTTTCCGAGGTAGCGAGCACTGAAGCTTTCTTT.

The chain carries TRBV12-3 or TRBV12-4 and TRBJ2-3; D not resolved. The CDR3 covers 11 residues. V was trimmed by 6 bases and J by 6 bases, leaving 7 bases between them. The CDR3 reads CASRFRDTQYF. Written as DNA, the CDR3 is TGTGCCAGCAGGTTTCGGGATACGCAGTATTTT.

This chain links TRBV19 with TRBJ1-5; 8 bases map to TRBD1. The CDR3 covers 14 residues. Germline CDR1 reads LNHDA; CDR2 reads SQIVND (reference sequence). The J segment lost 11 bases and the V segment lost 7 bases, leaving 13 bases of the junction unmatched. The CDR3 nucleotides are TGTGCCAGTAACCCAGACAGGGGAGATACGGCCCAGCATTTT. It encodes CASNPDRGDTAQHF.

This chain connects TRBV28 to TRBJ1-2; no clear D. CDR3 length equals 15 residues. Germline-derived CDR1 and CDR2 are MDHEN and SYDVKM. V was trimmed by 5 bases and J by 5 bases, leaving 18 bases between them. The CDR3: CASSPTHRGLYGYTF. DNA for the CDR3: TGTGCCAGCAGTCCAACGCATCGGGGTTTGTATGGCTACACCTTC.

This chain connects TRBV27 to TRBJ1-2; TRBD1 might be the D (6 bases). The germline V and J ends were trimmed by 2 bases and 0 bases, with 10 bases remaining between them. This CDR3 spans 15 amino acids. In germline, CDR1 is MNHEY, CDR2 SMNVEV (reference sequence). DNA of the CDR3: TGTGCCAGCAGTTTAATGGGGGCAGCTAACTATGGCTACACCTTC. Protein: CASSLMGAANYGYTF.

The chain joins TRBV29-1 to TRBJ1-5; D is undetermined. Germline lookup yields CDR1 SQVTM and CDR2 ANQGSEA. Trimming stripped 3 bases from V and 2 bases from J, with 8 bases between. The CDR3 extends over 13 amino acids. The CDR3 region has the DNA TGCAGCGTTGATCCGGGCGGCAATCAGCCCCAGCATTTT. Translation: CSVDPGGNQPQHF. Full variable domain (rest looked up from reference TRBV29-1 and TRBJ1-5): SAVISQKPSRDICQRGTSLTIQCQVDSQVTMMFWYRQQPGQSLTLIATANQGSEATYESGFVIDKFPISRPNLTFSTLTVSNMSPEDSSIYLCSVDPGGNQPQHFGDGTRLSIL.

V usage is TRBV19 and J usage is TRBJ2-7; TRBD2 is a possible D gene (7 bases). The germline V and J ends were trimmed by 10 bases and 2 bases, with 12 bases remaining between them. The CDR3 has 12 amino acids. Germline-derived CDR1 and CDR2 are LNHDA and SQIVND (reference sequence). The chain's CDR3 is CATKGGAYEQYF. DNA of the CDR3: TGTGCCACCAAAGGGGGGGCCTACGAGCAGTACTTC.

The rearrangement links TRBV7-9 to TRBJ2-3, with 7 positions matching TRBD1. Trimming cost V 7 bases and J 0 bases; bases outside gene matches: 10. The CDR3 contains 16 residues. CDR1 is SEHNR, CDR2 FQNEAQ, per germline (reference sequence). CDR3 bases: TGTGCCAGCATCAAAGACAGGGTGGCGAGCACAGATACGCAGTATTTT. This codes for CASIKDRVASTDTQYF. The full variable domain, its missing parts supplied by reference TRBV7-9 and TRBJ2-3, is DTGVSQNPRHKITKRGQNVTFRCDPISEHNRLYWYRQTLGQGPEFLTYFQNEAQLEKSRLLSDRFSAERPKGSFSTLEIQRTEQGDSAMYLCASIKDRVASTDTQYFGPGTRLTVL.

The chain joins TRBV12-3 or TRBV12-4 to TRBJ1-2; D not resolved. V lost 3 bases to trimming and J lost 8 bases, with 13 bases between them. The CDR3 covers 13 residues. This CDR3 reads CASSFSLIGGYTF. For the CDR3, the DNA is TGTGCCAGCAGTTTTTCCCTTATCGGGGGCTACACCTTC.

This chain uses TRBV11-1 with TRBJ1-1; no clear D. V was cut by 3 bases and J by 4 bases, with 15 bases left in between. There are 15 residues in the CDR3. Germline loops: CDR1 SGHAT, CDR2 FQDESV (reference sequence). Here the CDR3 DNA reads TGTGCCAGCAGCTTCTTAGACGGTTTGAGCACTGAAGCTTTCTTT. This encodes CASSFLDGLSTEAFF.

V and J are TRBV7-2 and TRBJ2-1; perhaps TRBD1 as D (6 bases). This CDR3 has 15 amino acids. Trimming pared 5 bases from V and 6 bases from J, leaving 17 bases between. Germline V CDR1 and CDR2: SGHTA, FQGNSA. DNA of the CDR3: TGTGCCAGCAGCCCCGATCACAGGGTTACCAATGAGCAGTTCTTC. Translating it yields CASSPDHRVTNEQFF.

The J gene is TRBJ1-1, the V gene TRBV19; D may be TRBD1 (5 bases). With 6 bases removed from V and 4 bases from J, the gap between germline ends came to 15 bases. CDR3 length: 14 amino acids. Germline V lookup: CDR1 LNHDA, CDR2 SQIVND (reference sequence). CDR3 DNA sequence: TGTGCCAGTAGGCAGGGTTTCTCGGGCACTGAAGCTTTCTTT. Its translation: CASRQGFSGTEAFF.

The chain joins TRBV4-3 to TRBJ1-3; TRBD1 aligns across 9 bases. Germline CDR1 LGHNA, CDR2 YSLEER. The CDR3 length is 17 residues. Trimming at V came to 3 bases and at J to 3 bases, leaving 9 bases not matched to a gene. Here the CDR3 reads CASSHSVRDRVGNTIYF. CDR3 in DNA: TGCGCCAGCAGCCATTCGGTCCGGGACAGGGTTGGAAACACCATATATTTT.

This clone occurred once. The V gene is TRBV19, the J gene TRBJ1-3; D gene unclear. V lost 3 bases and J 0 bases, leaving 12 bases between the germline ends. Germline V gene sequence: CDR1 LNHDA, CDR2 SQIVND (reference sequence). This CDR3 is built from 16 residues. The CDR3 region has the DNA TGTGCCAGTAGTATGGCAAGAAGTAACTCTGGAAACACCATATATTTT. Its protein is CASSMARSNSGNTIYF.

V usage is TRBV19 and J usage is TRBJ1-2, with no clear D. Deletions cut 5 bases from V and 8 bases from J, with 18 bases between. CDR3 size: 14 residues. CDR1 is LNHDA and CDR2 is SQIVND in the germline V gene (reference sequence). The DNA for the CDR3 is TGTGCCAGTAGTTCGATCGGGGAATGGAACGGCTACACCTTC. Translation: CASSSIGEWNGYTF.

In this sample, this clone turned up once. Here the CDR3 DNA reads TGTGCCACGCAAGACAGGGAGGATACGCAGTATTTT. Its translation is CATQDREDTQYF. The chain couples TRBV24-1 to TRBJ2-3; 7 nucleotides line up with TRBD1. With V trimmed by 10 bases and J by 6 bases, 6 bases remained unmatched. The germline V gene has CDR1 KGHDR and CDR2 SFDVKD. CDR3 size: 12 residues.

This chain uses TRBV27 with TRBJ1-1; D perhaps matches TRBD1 (6 bases). CDR1 is MNHEY, CDR2 SMNVEV, per germline (reference sequence). The CDR3 length is 14 residues. With 2 bases removed from V and 1 base from J, the gap between germline ends came to 8 bases. This CDR3 reads CASSLEGGNTEAFF. CDR3 in DNA: TGTGCCAGCAGTTTAGAGGGGGGGAACACTGAAGCTTTCTTT.

The chain has TRBV20-1 and TRBJ2-7; TRBD2 matches at 11 bases. This CDR3 is 11 amino acids long. Germline assignment: CDR1 DFQATT and CDR2 SNEGSKA (reference sequence). The trim removed 7 bases at V and 6 bases at J, leaving 2 bases unmatched. The CDR3 bases are TGCAGTGAACTAGCGGGAGTCGAGCAGTACTTC. Residues: CSELAGVEQYF.

Turning to this clone: Additional DNA sequences in this sample encode the identical CDR3. The chain is built from TRBV28 and TRBJ1-2; 7 bases align to TRBD1. The CDR3 loop spans 14 amino acids. Germline V gives CDR1 MDHEN, CDR2 SYDVKM. With V trimmed by 5 bases and J by 1 base, 4 bases remained unmatched. CDR3 bases: TGTGCCAGCAGTACAGGGGCGGATAACTATGGCTACACCTTC. As protein: CASSTGADNYGYTF.

This rearrangement joins TRBV6-1 to TRBJ2-7; possibly TRBD1 or TRBD2 for D (5 bases each). V was cut by 2 bases and J by 4 bases, with 15 bases left in between. Germline V CDR1 and CDR2: MNHNS, SASEGT. The CDR3 is made up of 15 amino acids. The CDR3, as DNA: TGTGCCAGCAGTGAAAATCACTCGGGGCTATACGAGCAGTACTTC. Amino acid sequence: CASSENHSGLYEQYF.

V and J are TRBV7-6 and TRBJ2-2, with TRBD2 matching over 10 bases. The J segment lost 5 bases and the V segment lost 1 base, leaving 10 bases of the junction unmatched. The germline gives CDR1 SGHVS, CDR2 FNYEAQ. This CDR3 has 18 amino acids. CDR3: CASSLDRTSGLRTGELFF. CDR3 nucleotide sequence: TGTGCCAGCAGCTTAGATAGGACTAGCGGTCTTCGGACCGGGGAGCTGTTTTTT.

In nucleotides, the CDR3 is TGTGCCAGCAGAGATACTAGCGGGAGGCCAGAGACCCAGTACTTC. As protein: CASRDTSGRPETQYF. The chain uses TRBV28 and TRBJ2-5, with 12 nucleotides matching TRBD2. CDR3 length equals 15 residues. The V segment lost 6 bases and the J segment 4 bases; nucleotides outside the gene matches: 6. CDR1 is MDHEN and CDR2 is SYDVKM in the germline V gene.

V is TRBV5-1 and J is TRBJ2-2; TRBD2 matches at 10 bases. The CDR3 is 16 amino acids. J lost 5 bases, V lost 5 bases, and 9 bases had no gene match. Per the germline V gene, CDR1 is SGHRS and CDR2 is YFSETQ. As DNA, the CDR3 is TGCGCCAGCAGTACTGCTAGCGGGAGAAGTACCGGGGAGCTGTTTTTT. It encodes CASSTASGRSTGELFF.